The entry below gives a single TCR beta chain sequence along with its context. Which antigen it targets is not known. No base quality information exists; no much larger clone differs at one position. The CDR3 holds 15 amino acids from the cysteine to the phenylalanine. Only the CDR3 DNA stays, 45 bases, in frame from base 1. After removal of 4 bases from V and 0 bases from J, the junction retains 3 bases not matched to a gene. For CDR1 and CDR2, the germline V gene lists SGHRS and YFSETQ. The entry originates in a study of cytomegalovirus exposure and HLA in healthy donors (dated by TCRdb to the late 2010s). With regard to the full study: A later analysis indicated that the 130 or so validation repertoires were generated on the platform also employed for the 700 or so repertoires of the first cohort. To predict cytomegalovirus infection status, the study combined high-throughput TCR immunosequencing, statistical association of individual TCRs with disease status, and machine learning. The aim of the study was to test whether cataloging public T cell receptors could identify signatures of past pathogen exposure. Besides the first cohort of around 700 subjects, a separate validation cohort made up of 120 or so different subjects was used.

Library prep was done by the immunoSEQ multiplex PCR assay. The study's processing was this. A statistical classification framework was built to diagnose cytomegalovirus status from the catalog of TCR beta chain sequences. The clones in this table, taken by TCRdb from immuneACCESS, are in-frame only. Not every clone is retained; where verified, under half of the shortfall comes from an unresolved V gene, and the cause of the rest is unknown. The DNA was the basis for D and trimming; V, J and clone size are from that table. The sample data list 150,000 to 200,000 clones, and about 81% of these were observed just once. Of the sample, 1.2% is held by the ten largest clones. The donors were included in the validation cohort of some 120 subjects, a group kept apart from the roughly 700-subject first cohort. Summary of the overall study and its limitations: Three of the identified cytomegalovirus-associated TCR beta chains were confirmed in vitro to be specific for cytomegalovirus antigens. According to the authors, the approach could potentially be generalized to other disease states and immunological phenotypes. Most TCR sequences were seen in very few donors, while some public TCRs were found in many individuals. A later analysis lacked HLA typing for the validation cohort, so it scored co-occurrence in that cohort across all 110 or so repertoires. A later analysis found that TCRs clustered in the first cohort also tended to co-occur in the 120 or so validation repertoires, with approximately 95% of cluster scores above 0. The study gave a list of around 170 TCR beta chains associated with cytomegalovirus. Cytomegalovirus status was reported to be diagnosed by the classifier with high specificity and sensitivity in both the original and validation cohorts.

Sequenced material: PBMCs. The chain employs TRBV5-1 and TRBJ1-3, and TRBD1 aligns with 8 junction nucleotides. The sequence was collected from a woman aged 25 to 45 in good health and CMV-seronegative. The base sequence is TGCGCCAGCAGCCGGGACAGGTCCTCTGGAAACACCATATATTTT. This translates into CASSRDRSSGNTIYF.